Shown below are 17 T cell receptor beta chains from a single sample sequenced in a study of T cells in tuberculosis. Some clones are missing from TCRdb's copy, which holds only in-frame ones; the method was immunoSEQ multiplex PCR. The sample consists of 44,000 or so clones, roughly 96% of them appearing once. Sample: PBMCs. The source is a donor between 5 and 29 years old with latent tuberculosis or without tuberculosis infection.

V is TRBV29-1 and J is TRBJ2-2, with a tentative D call TRBD1 (6 bases). The CDR3 length is 12 residues. CDR1 SQVTM and CDR2 ANQGSEA come from the germline V gene. Trimming removed 5 bases at V and 5 bases at J, with 9 bases between. The CDR3: CSVTGRTGELFF. The DNA of the CDR3 is TGCAGCGTTACAGGGCGGACCGGGGAGCTGTTTTTT.

V gene TRBV18 combines with J gene TRBJ2-1, with TRBD1 matching over 7 bases. The V and J ends lost 6 bases and 6 bases, in that order; junction bases with no gene match: 11. The CDR3 has 15 residues. CDR1 is KGHSH and CDR2 is LQKENI in the germline V gene. CDR3 DNA sequence: TGTGCCAGCTCCCCGAAGGGGGCAAGGGGCAATGAGCAGTTCTTC. Amino acid sequence: CASSPKGARGNEQFF. The complete variable domain, with remaining parts taken from reference TRBV18 and TRBJ2-1, reads NAGVMQNPRHLVRRRGQEARLRCSPMKGHSHVYWYRQLPEEGLKFMVYLQKENIIDESGMPKERFSAEFPKEGPSILRIQQVVRGDSAAYFCASSPKGARGNEQFFGPGTRLTVL.

The CDR3 sequence: CASSLSFRGSGANVLTF. Here the CDR3 DNA reads TGTGCCAGCAGCTTATCTTTTAGGGGGAGTGGGGCCAACGTCCTGACTTTC. This rearrangement joins TRBV7-2 to TRBJ2-6, with D perhaps matching TRBD1 (6 bases). V was trimmed by 2 bases and J by 3 bases, leaving 14 bases between them. The CDR3 sequence is 17 residues long. The germline CDR1 and CDR2 sequences are SGHTA and FQGNSA.

The rearrangement links TRBV27 to TRBJ2-2, with D perhaps matching TRBD2 (5 bases). The CDR3 is 16 amino acids. Trimming took 6 bases from V and 2 from J, leaving 16 bases between them. Germline-derived CDR1 and CDR2 are MNHEY and SMNVEV (reference sequence). The CDR3 protein is CASSPIEAVNTGELFF. CDR3 DNA: TGTGCCAGCAGCCCAATCGAAGCGGTTAACACCGGGGAGCTGTTTTTT.

The chain links TRBV11-2 to TRBJ2-1, with 8 bases fitting TRBD2. Germline V gives CDR1 SGHAT, CDR2 FQNNGV. V dropped 4 bases and J dropped 7; count of bases not matched to a gene: 15. The CDR3 consists of 17 residues. The CDR3 is CASSSAGGLVVRNEQFF. For the CDR3, the DNA is TGTGCCAGCAGCTCGGCGGGGGGCCTAGTAGTAAGGAATGAGCAGTTCTTC.

In DNA form, the CDR3 reads TGTGCCAGCAGCTTCTCCGAAAGGGGCCCCTGGCGGGGCTACACCTTC. It codes for CASSFSERGPWRGYTF. This chain uses TRBV7-8 with TRBJ1-2, with a tentative D call TRBD1 (5 bases). The CDR3 is made up of 16 amino acids. Trimming left V 3 bases short and J 8 bases short, with 22 bases between. Germline V gene data show CDR1 as SGHVS and CDR2 as FQNEAQ.

V usage is TRBV5-4 and J usage is TRBJ2-3; D might be TRBD2 (6 bases). This CDR3 spans 14 amino acids. V dropped 0 bases and J dropped 2 bases, with 7 bases sitting between them. The germline V gene has CDR1 SGHNT and CDR2 YYREEE (reference sequence). The CDR3 DNA is TGTGCCAGCAGCTTGGTAGCGGACACAGATACGCAGTATTTT. Its protein is CASSLVADTDTQYF.

J is TRBJ1-1 and V is TRBV27; 8 bases are a match to TRBD1. The ends lost 5 bases at V and 4 bases at J; junction bases unmatched: 9. The CDR3 extends over 15 amino acids. Germline CDR1 reads MNHEY; CDR2 reads SMNVEV (reference sequence). In nucleotides, the CDR3 is TGTGCCAGCAGTGCCGATCGACAGGGGAGCACTGAAGCTTTCTTT. This sequence encodes CASSADRQGSTEAFF.

The chain carries TRBV6-6 and TRBJ2-1, with D perhaps TRBD2 (7 bases). Deletions cut 11 bases from V and 3 bases from J, with 14 bases between. Germline V gene sequence: CDR1 MNHNY, CDR2 SVGAGI (reference sequence). This CDR3 is 13 amino acids long. CDR3 bases: TGTGCCGCAGGGAGGGGGATCTACAATGAGCAGTTCTTC. This gives the protein CAAGRGIYNEQFF.

In this sample, this clone turned up once. This rearrangement joins TRBV5-1 to TRBJ1-5; 8 positions match TRBD1. CDR1 is SGHRS, CDR2 YFSETQ, per germline. The CDR3 covers 16 residues. J gave up 2 bases and V 0 bases, and 4 bases lay outside the gene matches. CDR3 protein: CASSLDSGGGNQPQHF. The CDR3 nucleotides read TGCGCCAGCAGCTTGGATTCAGGGGGCGGCAATCAGCCCCAGCATTTT.

This chain connects TRBV5-4 to TRBJ2-1; TRBD2 agrees at 8 bases. Germline V gene lookup returns CDR1 SGHNT and CDR2 YYREEE (reference sequence). V lost 1 base, J lost 3 bases, and 12 bases stayed unmatched. This CDR3 comprises 18 residues. The CDR3 region is CASSLNPPGLEFYNEQFF. As DNA, the CDR3 is TGTGCCAGCAGCTTGAATCCACCGGGACTAGAGTTCTACAATGAGCAGTTCTTC.

This clone has only one observation. The chain is built from TRBV19 and TRBJ2-1; D unclear. This CDR3 region has 15 residues. Germline V gene sequence: CDR1 LNHDA, CDR2 SQIVND (reference sequence). Deletions cut 3 bases from V and 5 bases from J, with 14 bases between. Written as DNA, the CDR3 is TGTGCCAGTAGTATTCACCCTAACAGAGACAATGAGCAGTTCTTC. Protein product: CASSIHPNRDNEQFF.

The chain uses TRBV5-1 and TRBJ2-1; D gene ambiguous. The CDR3 is 15 amino acids. V was shortened by 3 bases and J by 9 bases, with 19 bases between the two germline ends. Germline V gene lookup returns CDR1 SGHRS and CDR2 YFSETQ. CDR3 DNA: TGCGCCAGCAGCTATCGACTGGGTGTAGAAGTTGAGCAGTTCTTC. Translated: CASSYRLGVEVEQFF.

This clone has just one count. This chain uses TRBV27 with TRBJ2-7, with 7 bases lining up with TRBD1. The length of the CDR3 is 15 residues. Germline assignment: CDR1 MNHEY and CDR2 SMNVEV (reference sequence). The V and J ends lost 4 bases and 2 bases, in that order; junction bases with no gene match: 8. CDR3 sequence: CASSSLGTETYEQYF. In DNA form, the CDR3 reads TGTGCCAGCAGTTCCCTCGGGACAGAAACCTACGAGCAGTACTTC.

CDR3 residues: CATSRIPPGQRTEAFF. The CDR3 DNA is TGTGCCACCAGCAGAATTCCGCCGGGACAGAGAACTGAAGCTTTCTTT. This chain joins TRBV15 and TRBJ1-1, with TRBD1 matching 7 bases. V lost 2 bases, J lost 5 bases, and 11 bases stayed unmatched. The CDR3 consists of 16 residues. Looked up from germline, CDR1 is LNHNV and CDR2 is YYDKDF (reference sequence).

The chain uses TRBV15 and TRBJ1-4, with 7 positions matching TRBD1. Trimming cost V 3 bases and J 6 bases; bases outside gene matches: 7. The CDR3 covers 15 residues. The germline gives CDR1 LNHNV, CDR2 YYDKDF (reference sequence). Here the CDR3 DNA reads TGTGCCACCAGCAGGCCCCAGGGGGTTGATGAAAAACTGTTTTTT. This codes for CATSRPQGVDEKLFF.

The rearrangement uses TRBV7-8 and TRBJ2-5; TRBD2 agrees at 9 bases. Unmatched junction bases numbered 11, after V lost 4 bases and J lost 5 bases. The CDR3 consists of 16 residues. The V gene's germline CDR1 is SGHVS and CDR2 FQNEAQ. CDR3 amino acids: CASSSDRTSVLETQYF. Here the CDR3 DNA reads TGTGCCAGCAGCTCGGACAGGACTAGCGTATTGGAGACCCAGTACTTC.